This paragraph covers one T cell receptor (beta chain) sequence. Its specificity is unknown. The data were taken from a study of cytomegalovirus exposure and HLA in healthy donors. Study conclusions and caveats: Another analysis was done later, and it associated around 15,000 TCR beta sequences with HLA alleles at 0.05 false discovery rate.

Trimming removed 3 bases from V and 1 base from J, with 13 bases in between. The CDR3 runs 16 residues. Germline loops: CDR1 LGHNA, CDR2 YNFKEQ. In the PCR, 60 Vbeta and 13 Jbeta primers were used. Using immunoSEQ multiplex PCR, the repertoire was profiled, and TCRdb retains in-frame clones only, with some absent. The sample shows 110,000 to 150,000 clones, 80% of them seen only once. Unrecorded immune exposures were likely, despite nominal health at sampling. Sequenced sample: PBMCs. The rearrangement links TRBV4-2 to TRBJ2-1; maybe TRBD2 (5 bases). This TCR derives from a man between 40 and 49 years old in good health and CMV-seronegative. The CDR3 coding sequence is TGTGCCAGCAGCCAGCCAACTAGTTCTTCCTACAATGAGCAGTTCTTC. This codes for CASSQPTSSSYNEQFF.